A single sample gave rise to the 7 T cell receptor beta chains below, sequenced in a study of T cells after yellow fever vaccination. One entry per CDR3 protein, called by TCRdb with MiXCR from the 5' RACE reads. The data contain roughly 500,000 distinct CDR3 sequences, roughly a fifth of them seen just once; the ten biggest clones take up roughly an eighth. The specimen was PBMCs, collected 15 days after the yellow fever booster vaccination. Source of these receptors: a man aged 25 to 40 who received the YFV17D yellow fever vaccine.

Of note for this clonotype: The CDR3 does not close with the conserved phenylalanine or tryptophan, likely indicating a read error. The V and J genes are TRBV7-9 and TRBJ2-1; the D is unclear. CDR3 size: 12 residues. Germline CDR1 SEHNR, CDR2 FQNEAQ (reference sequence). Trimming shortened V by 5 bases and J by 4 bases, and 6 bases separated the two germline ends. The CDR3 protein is CASSLPYNEQFL. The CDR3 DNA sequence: TGTGCCAGCAGCCTCCCTTACAATGAGCAGTTCCTC.

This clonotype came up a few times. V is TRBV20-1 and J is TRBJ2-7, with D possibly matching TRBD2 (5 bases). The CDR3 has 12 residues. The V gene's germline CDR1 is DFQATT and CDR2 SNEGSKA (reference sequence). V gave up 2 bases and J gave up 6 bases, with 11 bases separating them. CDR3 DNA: TGCAGTGCTAGACCCACTAGGACCGAGCAGTACTTC. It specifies CSARPTRTEQYF.

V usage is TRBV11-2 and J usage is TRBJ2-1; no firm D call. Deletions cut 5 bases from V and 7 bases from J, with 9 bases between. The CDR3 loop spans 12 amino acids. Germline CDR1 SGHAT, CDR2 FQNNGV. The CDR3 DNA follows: TGTGCCAGCAGCAACTACGGGAATGAGCAGTTCTTC. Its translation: CASSNYGNEQFF.

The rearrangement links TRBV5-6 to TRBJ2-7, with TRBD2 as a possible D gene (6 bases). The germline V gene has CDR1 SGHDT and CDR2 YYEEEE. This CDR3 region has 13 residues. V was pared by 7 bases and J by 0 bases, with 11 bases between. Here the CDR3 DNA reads TGTGCCAGCTCGGAGGGCAACTCCTACGAGCAGTACTTC. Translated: CASSEGNSYEQYF.

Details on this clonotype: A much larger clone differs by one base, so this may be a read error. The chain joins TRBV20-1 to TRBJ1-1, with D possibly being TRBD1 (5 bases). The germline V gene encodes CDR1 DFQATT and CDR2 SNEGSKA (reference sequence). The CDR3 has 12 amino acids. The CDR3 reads CSVRKGSAEALF. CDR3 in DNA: TGCAGTGTTAGGAAGGGGTCGGCTGAAGCTCTCTTT.

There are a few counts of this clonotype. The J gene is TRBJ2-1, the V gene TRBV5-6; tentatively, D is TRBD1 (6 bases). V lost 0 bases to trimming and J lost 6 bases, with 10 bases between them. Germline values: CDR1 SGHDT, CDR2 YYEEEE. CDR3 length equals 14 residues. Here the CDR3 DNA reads TGTGCCAGCAGCTTGGGGATGGGGGCCAATGAGCAGTTCTTC. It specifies CASSLGMGANEQFF.

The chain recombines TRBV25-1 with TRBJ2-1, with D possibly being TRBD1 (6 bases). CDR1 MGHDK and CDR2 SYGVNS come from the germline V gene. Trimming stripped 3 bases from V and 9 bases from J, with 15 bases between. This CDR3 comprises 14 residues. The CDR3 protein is CASSDPRGLSEQFF. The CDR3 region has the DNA TGTGCCAGCAGTGATCCTAGGGGGTTGAGTGAGCAGTTCTTC.